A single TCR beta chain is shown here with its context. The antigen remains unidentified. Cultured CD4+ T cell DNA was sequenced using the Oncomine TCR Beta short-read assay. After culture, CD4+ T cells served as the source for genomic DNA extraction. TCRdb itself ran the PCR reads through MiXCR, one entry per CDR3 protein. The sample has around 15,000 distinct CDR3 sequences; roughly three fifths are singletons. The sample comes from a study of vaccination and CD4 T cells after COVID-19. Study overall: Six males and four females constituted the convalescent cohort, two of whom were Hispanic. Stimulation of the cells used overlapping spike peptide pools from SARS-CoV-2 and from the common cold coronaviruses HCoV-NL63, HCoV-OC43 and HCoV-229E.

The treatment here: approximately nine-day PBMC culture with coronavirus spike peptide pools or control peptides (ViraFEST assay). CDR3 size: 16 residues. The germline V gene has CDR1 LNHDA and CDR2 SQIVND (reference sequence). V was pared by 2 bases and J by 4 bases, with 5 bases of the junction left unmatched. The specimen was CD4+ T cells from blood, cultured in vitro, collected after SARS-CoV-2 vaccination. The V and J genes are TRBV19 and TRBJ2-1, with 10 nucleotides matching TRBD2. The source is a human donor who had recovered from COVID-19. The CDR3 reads CASSIPGLARYNEQFF. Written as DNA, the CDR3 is TGTGCCAGTAGTATACCGGGACTAGCGCGATACAATGAGCAGTTCTTC.